The present T cell receptor (beta chain) was sequenced within a study of cytomegalovirus exposure and HLA in healthy donors. This CDR3 spans 16 amino acids. V was clipped by 1 base and J by 3 bases; unmatched bases: 8. Looked up from germline, CDR1 is LNHDA and CDR2 is SQIVND (reference sequence). 13 Jbeta primers and 60 Vbeta primers were used for the PCR. TCRdb's copy holds only in-frame clones and misses some; the assay was immunoSEQ multiplex PCR. The sample lists over 100,000 clones, approximately 70% occurring once. Sequencing was performed on PBMCs. V and J are TRBV19 and TRBJ2-7; 8 bases line up with TRBD1. This TCR derives from a man aged 35-49 years in good health and CMV-seronegative. The DNA for the CDR3 is TGTGCCAGTAGTATAGGGTCGCAGGGGGCCATCTACGAGCAGTACTTC. This translates into CASSIGSQGAIYEQYF.